This TCR beta chain was identified during a study of shared clonotypes between healthy human individuals. Study-level results: Among non-shared clonotypes, generation probabilities were lower than among those shared by all four donors.

The CDR3 loop spans 15 amino acids. In germline, CDR1 is SGHRS, CDR2 YFSETQ. Trimming removed 4 bases from V and 3 bases from J; junction bases left unmatched: 5. Libraries were prepared by immunoSEQ multiplex PCR; TCRdb keeps only in-frame clonotypes and omits some of them. The profile shows approximately 530,000 clones, roughly 95% of them singletons. Of note for this clone: The antigen is not known.

Adult Caucasians living in Nashville, Tennessee made up all of the donors. This sequence joins TRBV5-1 and TRBJ2-2; TRBD2 matches 8 bases. The TCR sequence derives from a woman aged 30 to 39 in good health. The material sequenced was naive CD4+ T cells sorted from blood. Subset here: CD45RA+ positively selected. CDR3: CASSRGGLDTGELFF. CDR3 sequence (DNA): TGCGCCAGCAGCCGGGGGGGACTCGACACCGGGGAGCTGTTTTTT. The whole variable domain, filled in from reference TRBV5-1 and TRBJ2-2, reads KAGVTQTPRYLIKTRGQQVTLSCSPISGHRSVSWYQQTPGQGLQFLFEYFSETQRNKGNFPGRFSGRQFSNSRSEMNVSTLELGDSALYLCASSRGGLDTGELFFGEGSRLTVL.